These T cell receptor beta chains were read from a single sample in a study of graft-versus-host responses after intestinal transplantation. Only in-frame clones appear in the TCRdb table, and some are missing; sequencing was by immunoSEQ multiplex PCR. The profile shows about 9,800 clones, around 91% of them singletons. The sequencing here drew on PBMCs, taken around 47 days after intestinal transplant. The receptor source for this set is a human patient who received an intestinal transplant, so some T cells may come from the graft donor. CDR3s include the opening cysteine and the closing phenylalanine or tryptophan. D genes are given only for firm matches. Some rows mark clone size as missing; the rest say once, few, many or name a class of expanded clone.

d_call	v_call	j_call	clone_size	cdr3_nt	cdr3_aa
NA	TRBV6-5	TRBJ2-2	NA	TGTGCCAGCAGTGAGACCACCGGGGAGCTGTTTTTT	CASSETTGELFF
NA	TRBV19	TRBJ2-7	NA	TGTGCCAGTAGTAATATGGGGCGGGAGCAGTACTTC	CASSNMGREQYF
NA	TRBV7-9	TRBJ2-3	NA	TGTGCCAGCAGCTTAGGACGTACTAGCACAGATACGCAGTATTTT	CASSLGRTSTDTQYF
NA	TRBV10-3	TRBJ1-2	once	TGTGCCATCAGTGAGTCGCCCCGGGAGCTTAAATACGCTGGCTACACCTTC	CAISESPRELKYAGYTF
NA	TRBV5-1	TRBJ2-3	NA	TGCGCCAGCAGCTTTGAGGTTGGAGGAGACACAGATACGCAGTATTTT	CASSFEVGGDTDTQYF
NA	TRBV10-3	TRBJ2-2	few	TGTGCCATCCCCGGACATACCGGGGAGCTGTTTTTT	CAIPGHTGELFF
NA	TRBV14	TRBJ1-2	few	TGTGCCAGCAGCCAAGATCGGGTCTATGGCTACACCTTC	CASSQDRVYGYTF
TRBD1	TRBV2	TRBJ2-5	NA	TGTGCCAGCAGGGATGGACAGGGGGCATGGGAGACCCAGTACTTC	CASRDGQGAWETQYF
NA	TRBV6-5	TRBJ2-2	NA	TGTGCCAGCAGCTTATCCGTCGCCGGGGAGCTGTTTTTT	CASSLSVAGELFF
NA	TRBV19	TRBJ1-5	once	TGTGCCAGTAGTTCGGACGGAGATCAGCCCCAGCATTTT	CASSSDGDQPQHF
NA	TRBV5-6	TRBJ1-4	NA	TGTGCCAGCAGCTACGGACAATCTCGCGCAGGGGAAAAACTGTTTTTT	CASSYGQSRAGEKLFF
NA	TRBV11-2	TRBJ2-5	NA	TGTGCCAGCAGCCCGAGCGTATCAGAGACCCAGTACTTC	CASSPSVSETQYF
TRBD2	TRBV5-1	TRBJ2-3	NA	TGCGCCAGCAGCCCGCTTAGCGGGAGCGGAGATACGCAGTATTTT	CASSPLSGSGDTQYF
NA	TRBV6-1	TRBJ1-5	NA	TGTGCCAGCAGCGTGTGGAGGGGGAGCAATCAGCCCCAGCATTTT	CASSVWRGSNQPQHF
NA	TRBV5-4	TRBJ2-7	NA	TGTGCCAGCAGCGGGGGAACCAGGGGTGGGGAGCAGTACTTC	CASSGGTRGGEQYF
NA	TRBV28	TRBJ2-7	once	TGTGCCAGCAGTAGCCAGCCAAGACTCTACGAGCAGTACTTC	CASSSQPRLYEQYF
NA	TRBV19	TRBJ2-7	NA	TGTGCCAGTAGTGTTCTAGCAGGCCACGAGCAGTACTTC	CASSVLAGHEQYF
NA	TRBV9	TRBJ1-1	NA	TGTGCCAGCAGCGTCGGAACAGGACCCATGGCTTTCTTT	CASSVGTGPMAFF
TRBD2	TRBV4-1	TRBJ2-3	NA	TGCGCCAGCAGCCAAGATTTGAGCGGGAGAGGGGAGGGAGATACGCAGTATTTT	CASSQDLSGRGEGDTQYF
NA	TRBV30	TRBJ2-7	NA	TGTGCCTGGAGTAGGGGTGCCTACGAGCAGTACTTC	CAWSRGAYEQYF
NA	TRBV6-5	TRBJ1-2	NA	TGTGCCAGCCATAGGGGGGACTATGGCTACACCTTC	CASHRGDYGYTF
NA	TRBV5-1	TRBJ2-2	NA	TGCGCCAGCAGCTTGGTAGACGGGGGGCCGGACACCGGGGAGCTGTTTTTT	CASSLVDGGPDTGELFF
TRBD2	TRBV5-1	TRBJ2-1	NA	TGCGCCAGCAGCCCTTCGTGGGTAGCGGGGTTTGTTGGCGATGAGCAGTTCTTC	CASSPSWVAGFVGDEQFF
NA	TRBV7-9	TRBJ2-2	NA	TGTGCCAGCAGCCCGTCCGGGCTATTAAACACCGGGGAGCTGTTTTTT	CASSPSGLLNTGELFF
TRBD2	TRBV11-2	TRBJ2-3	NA	TGTGCCAGCAGCTGGACTAGCGGGCCCCGCACAGATACGCAGTATTTT	CASSWTSGPRTDTQYF